These 8 T cell receptor beta chains came from one sample sequenced in a study of T cells after posttransplantation cyclophosphamide. The table came from immunoSEQ multiplex PCR; TCRdb's copy has only in-frame clones and leaves some out. The sample consists of approximately 16,000 clones, about nine tenths of them appearing once. Control samples came 1 year after myeloablative marrow transplants with methotrexate plus calcineurin inhibitor. The sample in question was PBMCs, obtained after an allogeneic stem cell transplant with a calcineurin inhibitor and methotrexate. These receptor sequences come from a male patient aged 50 or older who received an allogeneic stem cell transplant from an unrelated donor, was CMV-positive, and had chronic GVHD only. Some T cells here may be from the graft donor.

The chain uses TRBV18 and TRBJ2-1; 7 bases align to TRBD2. V lost 3 bases, J lost 6 bases, and 5 bases stayed unmatched. Germline lookup yields CDR1 KGHSH and CDR2 LQKENI. The length of the CDR3 is 14 residues. CDR3 in DNA: TGTGCCAGCTCACCTCTGGGCGGGAGCAATGAGCAGTTCTTC. Encoded protein: CASSPLGGSNEQFF.

The chain employs TRBV11-3 and TRBJ2-7, with a tentative D call TRBD2 (5 bases). The germline gives CDR1 SGHNT, CDR2 YENEEA. CDR3 length: 15 residues. Trimming left V 1 base short and J 3 bases short, with 13 bases between. The CDR3 loop reads CASSLVFSAIYEQYF. The CDR3 DNA reads TGTGCCAGCAGCTTAGTATTTAGCGCGATCTACGAGCAGTACTTC.

The genes are TRBV5-8 and TRBJ1-1; D ambiguous. Deletions cut 1 base from V and 7 bases from J, with 5 bases between. CDR1 SGHTS and CDR2 YDEGEE come from the germline V gene. The CDR3 is made up of 11 amino acids. The CDR3 spells CASSLPHEAFF. CDR3 coding DNA: TGTGCCAGCAGCTTGCCCCATGAAGCTTTCTTT.

The rearrangement links TRBV5-3 to TRBJ2-7; TRBD2 aligns across 8 bases. TRBV5-3 counts as an open reading frame of uncertain function. The CDR3 covers 19 residues. Germline trimming cut 6 bases from V and 2 bases from J; bases unmatched to any gene: 22. As DNA, the CDR3 is TGTGCCAGAAACCAATCAGGCGGGGGGCGAACCCCAACCACCTACGAGCAGTACTTC. Protein sequence: CARNQSGGGRTPTTYEQYF.

V usage is TRBV11-3 and J usage is TRBJ2-3; maybe TRBD2 (7 bases). Trimming stripped 7 bases from V and 2 bases from J, with 13 bases between. CDR1 and CDR2 (germline): SGHNT, YENEEA. The CDR3 length is 14 residues. The CDR3 reads CASTPGGSTDTQYF. CDR3 nucleotides: TGTGCCAGCACCCCGGGGGGCTCCACAGATACGCAGTATTTT.

V and J are TRBV28 and TRBJ2-3; D is unresolved. CDR1 MDHEN and CDR2 SYDVKM come from the germline V gene. V was pared by 9 bases and J by 0 bases, with 4 bases between. The CDR3 sequence is 11 residues long. The CDR3 nucleotides are TGTGCCAGTTCTAGCACAGATACGCAGTATTTT. This sequence encodes CASSSTDTQYF. Combining the CDR3 with reference TRBV28 and TRBJ2-3 gives the whole variable domain DVKVTQSSRYLVKRTGEKVFLECVQDMDHENMFWYRQDPGLGLRLIYFSYDVKMKEKGDIPEGYSVSREKKERFSLILESASTNQTSMYLCASSSTDTQYFGPGTRLTVL.

This clone has just one count. The V gene is TRBV27, the J gene TRBJ2-7, with 10 bases aligning to TRBD2. V lost 6 bases and J lost 5; bases outside the gene matches: 10. Germline V gives CDR1 MNHEY, CDR2 SMNVEV (reference sequence). This CDR3 is built from 15 residues. The CDR3 nucleotides read TGTGCCAGCAGCCCCAGCGGGAGGGCATCTAACGAGCAGTACTTC. Encoded protein: CASSPSGRASNEQYF.

Comments on this clone: A read error may account for a junction end that differs from germline. The chain recombines TRBV5-4 with TRBJ2-5; D is unclear. The CDR3 contains 16 residues. The germline gives CDR1 SGHNT, CDR2 YYREEE (reference sequence). CDR3 nucleotide sequence: TGTGTCAGCAGCTTGGGCGCTGCGCCGACACGAGAGACCCAGTACTTC. Translated: CVSSLGAAPTRETQYF.